Shown below are 3 T cell receptor beta chains from a single sample sequenced in a study of neurological immune-mediated disorders. TCRdb independently ran MiXCR on the 5' RACE reads; one entry per CDR3 protein. The sample lists 50,000 or so distinct CDR3 sequences; about 3.2% were seen once. The sequenced sample consisted of PBMCs. These receptors were taken from a woman between 55 and 75 years old with multiple sclerosis.

This clonotype has at least ten counts. The chain joins TRBV28 to TRBJ2-7; the D gene is possibly TRBD2 (5 bases). The CDR3 sequence is 14 residues long. Germline values: CDR1 MDHEN, CDR2 SYDVKM. V gave up 6 bases and J gave up 4 bases, with 16 bases separating them. The CDR3 sequence is CASSIASNIYEQYF. CDR3 coding DNA: TGTGCCAGCAGCATAGCGAGTAACATTTACGAGCAGTACTTC.

As for this clonotype: A read error may explain this, as a much larger clone is one base away. V is TRBV11-2 and J is TRBJ1-2; D remains ambiguous. The germline gives CDR1 SGHAT, CDR2 FQNNGV. The CDR3 has 14 amino acids. Trimming left V 5 bases short and J 2 bases short, with 12 bases between. CDR3 amino acids: CASSAAKGNYGYTF. The DNA for the CDR3 is TGTGCCAGCAGCGCCGCAAAGGGCAACTATGGCTACACCTTC.

This clonotype was seen ten or more times. This sequence joins TRBV5-1 and TRBJ1-5, with TRBD1 identical over 7 bases. The CDR3 consists of 14 residues. The V gene's germline CDR1 is SGHRS and CDR2 YFSETQ. J gave up 5 bases and V 0 bases, and 2 bases lay outside the gene matches. CDR3 in DNA: TGCGCCAGCAGCTTGGAGGGGACAGATCAGCCCCAGCATTTT. This translates into CASSLEGTDQPQHF.